These 29 T cell receptor beta chains came from one sample sequenced in a study of molecular identifiers for immune sequencing clone quantification. Each CDR3 protein is one row after TCRdb ran MiXCR on the PCR reads. The sample contains about 510,000 distinct CDR3 sequences, 20% to 25% of which appear only once. The sequencing sample was made of naive CD8+ T cells from blood, with Jurkat cell RNA spiked in. Regarding subset: FACS-sorted CD8+CD4-CCR7+CD45RA+ naive T cells. The origin of the receptors is a human donor in good health. Some libraries in this study had Jurkat cell RNA spiked in.

CDR3 sequence reads: CASSYSGLSNEKLFF. In DNA, the CDR3 is TGTGCCAGCAGTTACTCTGGGCTGTCGAATGAAAAACTGTTTTTT. The V gene is TRBV6-5, the J gene TRBJ1-4; unclear D gene. V was clipped by 0 bases and J by 5 bases, with 10 bases between them. Germline lookup yields CDR1 MNHEY and CDR2 SVGAGI. This CDR3 contains 15 residues.

This clonotype was found a few times. The genes are TRBV4-1 and TRBJ1-5; D perhaps matches TRBD1 (5 bases). Trimming removed 2 bases at V and 5 bases at J, with 13 bases between. This CDR3 has 15 residues. Per germline, CDR1 MGHRA and CDR2 YSYEKL. CDR3 loop: CASSQWSGGDQPQHF. The CDR3 region has the DNA TGCGCCAGCAGCCAATGGTCCGGGGGTGATCAGCCCCAGCATTTT.

At least ten counts were recorded for this clonotype. V is TRBV21-1 and J is TRBJ2-7; TRBD1, the D gene given by the table, was not confirmed from the DNA. TRBV21-1 is noted as a pseudogene. The CDR3 covers 8 residues. CDR3 region: CLRQALYF. The CDR3 DNA sequence: TGCCTTCGACAGGCACTGTACTTC.

Comment on this clonotype: A much larger clone is a single base away; this may be a read error. This rearrangement joins TRBV20-1 to TRBJ2-7, with 8 positions matching TRBD1. CDR1 DFQATT and CDR2 SNEGSKA come from the germline V gene (reference sequence). Trimming took 7 bases from V and 1 from J; bases not matched to a gene: 6. The CDR3 is 13 residues long. The chain's CDR3 is CSVKGQESYEQYF. In nucleotides, the CDR3 is TGCAGTGTTAAGGGACAGGAATCCTACGAGCAGTACTTC.

The chain is built from TRBV14 and TRBJ2-7; no clear D gene. The CDR3 spans 15 residues. Trimming cost V 1 base and J 3 bases, with 13 bases left between them. The germline CDR1 and CDR2 sequences are SGHDN and FVKESK. This chain's CDR3 is CASSQVSSLGYEQYF. CDR3 nucleotide sequence: TGTGCCAGCAGCCAAGTATCGTCTCTAGGCTACGAGCAGTACTTC. The full variable domain, with the rest looked up from reference TRBV14 and TRBJ2-7, is EAGVTQFPSHSVIEKGQTVTLRCDPISGHDNLYWYRRVMGKEIKFLLHFVKESKQDESGMPNNRFLAERTGGTYSTLKVQPAELEDSGVYFCASSQVSSLGYEQYFGPGTRLTVT.

Comments on this clonotype: The junction does not match germline at one end; this may be a read error. V gene TRBV20-1 combines with J gene TRBJ1-2; 8 nucleotides agree with TRBD1. The CDR3 covers 15 residues. CDR1 is DFQATT and CDR2 is SNEGSKA in the germline V gene (reference sequence). CDR3 coding DNA: TGCGGTGCACGAAGGACAGGGCATCCTAACTATGGCTACACCTTC. Encoded protein: CGARRTGHPNYGYTF.

This clonotype was seen ten or more times. The rearrangement joins TRBV28 to TRBJ2-5, with D perhaps matching TRBD1 (5 bases). The CDR3 loop spans 13 amino acids. Per germline, CDR1 MDHEN and CDR2 SYDVKM. Trimming left V 1 base short and J 5 bases short, with 8 bases between. The chain's CDR3 is CASSLSQGETQYF. CDR3 bases: TGTGCCAGCAGTTTATCTCAGGGTGAGACCCAGTACTTC.

This clonotype was observed a few times. The rearrangement uses TRBV19 and TRBJ2-7; 8 bases map to TRBD1. This CDR3 is built from 15 residues. Germline CDR1 LNHDA, CDR2 SQIVND (reference sequence). The V segment lost 9 bases and the J segment 3 bases; nucleotides outside the gene matches: 13. The CDR3 reads CASSPAAGGIYEQYF. CDR3 sequence (DNA): TGTGCCAGCTCTCCTGCCGCAGGGGGCATCTACGAGCAGTACTTC.

This clonotype was found a few times. V gene TRBV3-1 combines with J gene TRBJ2-1; 7 bases fit TRBD2. With 1 base clipped from V and 0 bases from J, the junction kept 6 bases outside the gene matches. The length of the CDR3 is 17 residues. The germline V gene encodes CDR1 LGHDT and CDR2 YNNKEL (reference sequence). Here the CDR3 DNA reads TGTGCCAGCAGCCAAGTTTATAGCGGGCTCTCCTACAATGAGCAGTTCTTC. Translated, it gives CASSQVYSGLSYNEQFF.

This clonotype was seen a few times. V and J are TRBV7-9 and TRBJ2-5, with D perhaps being TRBD1 or TRBD2 (6 bases each). The CDR3 runs to 12 residues. Trimming cost V 11 bases and J 14 bases, with 24 bases left between them. Per germline, CDR1 SEHNR and CDR2 FQNEAQ (reference sequence). The CDR3 loop reads CAAGPGVTGLYF. As DNA, the CDR3 is TGTGCCGCCGGCCCGGGCGTGACAGGACTATACTTC.

Concerning this clonotype: This may be a read error, as it is one base from a much larger clone. The V and J genes are TRBV5-1 and TRBJ2-7, with 7 bases lining up with TRBD1. CDR1 and CDR2 from the germline V gene are SGHRS and YFSETQ. The CDR3 has 14 residues. For the CDR3, the DNA is TGCGCCAGCAGCTCACGGGACAGAATCTACGAGCGGTACTTC. Translation: CASSSRDRIYERYF.

V and J are TRBV7-3 and TRBJ2-1, with 9 bases fitting TRBD2. Trimming cost V 2 bases and J 6 bases; bases outside gene matches: 8. The V gene's germline CDR1 is SGHTA and CDR2 FQGTGA. This CDR3 contains 16 residues. The CDR3 DNA is TGTGCCAGCAGCTTAGGTTTGGGACTAGCCGCCAATGAGCAGTTCTTC. Translated, it gives CASSLGLGLAANEQFF.

As to this clonotype: This sequence may be a read error, since a much larger clone differs from it by one base. This chain uses TRBV20-1 with TRBJ2-7, with 10 bases that match TRBD1. The CDR3 runs 14 residues. In germline, CDR1 is DFQATT, CDR2 SNEGSKA (reference sequence). The CDR3 bases are TGCAATGCCCGGGAGGGACAGGGGCCCTACGAGCAGTACTTC. Translated: CNAREGQGPYEQYF.

Note on this clonotype: A read error may be the cause here, since a much bigger clone is one base away. This chain joins TRBV4-3 and TRBJ2-2; possibly TRBD2 for D (5 bases). Germline V lookup: CDR1 LGHNA, CDR2 YSLEER. This CDR3 comprises 15 residues. The CDR3 bases are TGCGCCAGCAGCCAAGAGGCCGGAGTCACCGGGGAGCTGCTTTTT. Its protein is CASSQEAGVTGELLF.

With regard to this clonotype: A much bigger clone sits one base away, suggesting this may be a read error. Since no conserved phenylalanine or tryptophan closes the CDR3, a read error is the likely cause. The rearrangement uses TRBV7-9 and TRBJ1-5; D gene ambiguous. The CDR3 covers 16 residues. Trimming took 1 base from V and 0 from J, leaving 10 bases between them. Germline V gene data show CDR1 as SEHNR and CDR2 as FQNEAQ (reference sequence). The CDR3 nucleotides are TGTGCCAGCAGCTTAGTTTTATCGGGTAGCAATCAGCCCCAGCATTCT. It encodes CASSLVLSGSNQPQHS.

The chain uses TRBV19 and TRBJ2-2; 9 bases match TRBD2. Trimming cost V 3 bases and J 5 bases; bases outside gene matches: 7. Germline V gene lookup returns CDR1 LNHDA and CDR2 SQIVND (reference sequence). The CDR3 spans 16 residues. As DNA, the CDR3 is TGTGCCAGTAGTATGATAGCGGGAGTAGGGACCGGGGAGCTGTTTTTT. Its protein product is CASSMIAGVGTGELFF.

This clonotype was counted only a few times. The chain uses TRBV11-2 and TRBJ2-1; D is unresolved. This CDR3 is 14 amino acids long. Trimming cost V 2 bases and J 6 bases, with 11 bases left between them. The germline V gene encodes CDR1 SGHAT and CDR2 FQNNGV. The CDR3 protein is CASSLSAPSNEQFF. CDR3 DNA sequence: TGTGCCAGCAGCTTATCGGCCCCCAGCAATGAGCAGTTCTTC.

This chain connects TRBV19 to TRBJ1-6; D is undetermined. The CDR3 extends over 17 amino acids. V was cut by 0 bases and J by 10 bases, with 19 bases left in between. The germline V gene encodes CDR1 LNHDA and CDR2 SQIVND (reference sequence). DNA for the CDR3: TGTGCCAGTAGTATAGATGGAGGAGATCTGTCGGCCTCACCCCTCCACTTT. It specifies CASSIDGGDLSASPLHF.

This chain uses TRBV7-9 with TRBJ2-5; no clear D gene. V was trimmed by 3 bases and J by 5 bases, leaving 16 bases between them. The CDR3 runs 15 residues. The germline CDR1 and CDR2 sequences are SEHNR and FQNEAQ (reference sequence). The CDR3 is CASSFSGAVQETQYF. The CDR3 coding sequence is TGTGCCAGCAGCTTTAGTGGTGCGGTTCAGGAGACCCAGTACTTC. The full variable domain, its missing parts supplied by reference TRBV7-9 and TRBJ2-5, is DTGVSQNPRHKITKRGQNVTFRCDPISEHNRLYWYRQTLGQGPEFLTYFQNEAQLEKSRLLSDRFSAERPKGSFSTLEIQRTEQGDSAMYLCASSFSGAVQETQYFGPGTRLLVL.

The V and J genes are TRBV7-6 and TRBJ2-1, with 9 bases fitting TRBD1. J gave up 8 bases and V 5 bases, and 13 bases lay outside the gene matches. Germline CDR1 reads SGHVS; CDR2 reads FNYEAQ. The CDR3 is 16 amino acids. CDR3 nucleotide sequence: TGTGCCAGCAGCCGCGGGACAGGGAGGTTTTTATATGAGCAGTTCTTC. Its translation: CASSRGTGRFLYEQFF.

The chain has TRBV29-1 and TRBJ1-2, with no clear D. Germline V lookup: CDR1 SQVTM, CDR2 ANQGSEA. V lost 2 bases, J lost 5 bases, and 6 bases lay in between. The CDR3 is 11 residues long. CDR3: CSVEQAYGYTF. In DNA form, the CDR3 reads TGCAGCGTTGAACAGGCTTATGGCTACACCTTC.

This clonotype was picked up one time. This may be a read error, as it is one base from a much larger clone. The chain links TRBV27 to TRBJ2-3; 7 nucleotides align to TRBD2. Germline V CDR1 and CDR2: MNHEY, SMNVEV (reference sequence). This CDR3 region has 14 residues. The CDR3 spells CASGLSGRADTQYF. CDR3 sequence (DNA): TGTGCCAGCGGTTTATCGGGGAGGGCAGATACGCAGTATTTT.

This clonotype was observed at least ten times. For the CDR3, the DNA is TGTGCCAGCAGTCCCCGGACAGGGGGGACAGATACGCAGTATTTT. Amino acids: CASSPRTGGTDTQYF. The V call is TRBV27, the J call TRBJ2-3; 10 positions agree with TRBD1. The CDR3 loop spans 15 amino acids. The V gene's germline CDR1 is MNHEY and CDR2 SMNVEV (reference sequence). Trimming removed 5 bases from V and 3 bases from J; junction bases left unmatched: 5.

This clonotype was recorded at least ten times. V gene TRBV12-3 or TRBV12-4 combines with J gene TRBJ1-1; D gene unclear. V lost 6 bases and J 10 bases, leaving 18 bases between the germline ends. The CDR3 is 13 residues long. The CDR3 loop reads CASSPGSLLGAFF. For the CDR3, the DNA is TGTGCCAGCAGCCCCGGGTCCCTGCTGGGAGCTTTCTTT.

A few counts support this clonotype. This chain links TRBV19 with TRBJ2-7, with a possible D match to TRBD2 (5 bases). The CDR3 length is 16 residues. Trimming stripped 5 bases from V and 2 bases from J, with 19 bases between. Per germline, CDR1 LNHDA and CDR2 SQIVND (reference sequence). This CDR3 is CASSPSGHNGAYEQYF. Written as DNA, the CDR3 is TGTGCCAGTAGTCCCTCGGGTCATAACGGGGCCTACGAGCAGTACTTC. The whole variable domain, remainder taken from reference TRBV19 and TRBJ2-7, is DGGITQSPKYLFRKEGQNVTLSCEQNLNHDAMYWYRQDPGQGLRLIYYSQIVNDFQKGDIAEGYSVSREKKESFPLTVTSAQKNPTAFYLCASSPSGHNGAYEQYFGPGTRLTVT.

This clonotype was seen ten or more times. V is TRBV30 and J is TRBJ2-7, with 7 bases lining up with TRBD1. The germline V gene encodes CDR1 GTSNPN and CDR2 SVGIG (reference sequence). The CDR3 spans 12 residues. The trim removed 1 base at V and 7 bases at J, leaving 4 bases unmatched. This CDR3 is CAWSGTGAEQYF. The DNA of the CDR3 is TGTGCCTGGAGTGGTACAGGGGCTGAGCAGTACTTC.

This clonotype was counted a few times. The gene calls are TRBV9 and TRBJ2-5, with 9 bases fitting TRBD2. The CDR3 covers 15 residues. The V gene end was trimmed by 1 base and the J gene end by 4 bases; junction bases not matched to a gene: 5. Germline V lookup: CDR1 SGDLS, CDR2 YYNGEE. CDR3 sequence reads: CASSVLAGYGETQYF. For the CDR3, the DNA is TGTGCCAGCAGCGTACTAGCGGGATACGGAGAGACCCAGTACTTC.

The count of this clonotype is one. This sequence may be a read error, since a much larger clone differs from it by one base. The genes are TRBV7-9 and TRBJ1-1; no reliable D call. V shed 3 bases and J shed 3 bases, with 14 bases lying between them. The CDR3 is 15 amino acids. CDR1 is SEHNR and CDR2 is FQNEAQ in the germline V gene (reference sequence). The CDR3 DNA reads as TGTGCCAGCAGCTTTGAGGGCAGGATGGACACTGAAGCTTTCTTT. Translated: CASSFEGRMDTEAFF.

This clonotype was seen ten or more times. V and J are TRBV29-1 and TRBJ2-3; TRBD1 agrees at 10 bases. The CDR3 sequence is 13 residues long. Germline V gene lookup returns CDR1 SQVTM and CDR2 ANQGSEA. Trimming took 5 bases from V and 4 from J; bases not matched to a gene: 3. CDR3 sequence reads: CSVPGQGSDTQYF. The CDR3 region has the DNA TGCAGCGTTCCGGGACAGGGGTCAGATACGCAGTATTTT.